The sequence of this T cell receptor (beta chain) was determined in a study of T cells after somatic rescue of genetic block. Generated by immunoSEQ multiplex PCR, the TCRdb table keeps only in-frame clones and is missing some. Among about 63,000 clones listed, 92% were seen once. In its sample, this clone was seen once. Looked up from germline, CDR1 is ENHRY and CDR2 is SYGVKD. CDR3 length: 13 residues. Trimming stripped 3 bases from V and 1 base from J, with 6 bases between. The clonotype originates from a man in his forties. The chain combines TRBV10-3 with TRBJ1-1; D call uncertain. The sequenced sample consisted of peripheral blood mononuclear cells (PBMCs). The CDR3 nucleotides read TGTGCCATCAGTGACTGGGAGAACACTGAAGCTTTCTTT. Residues: CAISDWENTEAFF.